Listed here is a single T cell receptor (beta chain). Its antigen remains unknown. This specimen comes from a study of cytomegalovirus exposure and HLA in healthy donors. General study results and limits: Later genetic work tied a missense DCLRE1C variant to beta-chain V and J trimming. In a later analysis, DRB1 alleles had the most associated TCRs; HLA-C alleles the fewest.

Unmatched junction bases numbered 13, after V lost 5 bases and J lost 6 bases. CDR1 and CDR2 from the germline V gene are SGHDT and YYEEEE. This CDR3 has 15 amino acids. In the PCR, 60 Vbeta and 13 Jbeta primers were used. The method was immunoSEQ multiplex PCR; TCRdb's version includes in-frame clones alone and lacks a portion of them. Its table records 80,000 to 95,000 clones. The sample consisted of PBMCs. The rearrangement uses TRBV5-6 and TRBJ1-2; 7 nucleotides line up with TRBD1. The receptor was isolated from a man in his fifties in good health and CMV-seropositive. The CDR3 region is CASRTTGSPPNGYTF. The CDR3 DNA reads TGTGCCAGCAGAACGACAGGGTCACCCCCTAATGGCTACACCTTC. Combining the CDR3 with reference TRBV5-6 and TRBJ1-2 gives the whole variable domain DAGVTQSPTHLIKTRGQQVTLRCSPKSGHDTVSWYQQALGQGPQFIFQYYEEEERQRGNFPDRFSGHQFPNYSSELNVNALLLGDSALYLCASRTTGSPPNGYTFGSGTRLTVV.